Listed below are T cell receptor beta chains from one sample, sequenced in a study of OX40 agonist ivuxolimab in advanced cancers. Assay used: immunoSEQ multiplex PCR; TCRdb lists only in-frame clones, some missing. The repertoire includes tens of thousands of clones, roughly 88% of them detected once, and around a quarter sits in the top ten. Sequenced material: CD4+ or CD8+ T cells sorted from blood, taken in a trial of the OX40 agonist ivuxolimab. Source of these receptors: an adult with an advanced solid tumor such as melanoma, head and neck, liver or kidney cancer. Both conserved end residues are part of each CDR3. The D gene is left open where the match is weak. Clone size is stated in some rows and not others, as once, few, many or a class when expanded.

v_call,clone_size,j_call,d_call,cdr3_nt,cdr3_aa
TRBV15,NA,TRBJ2-1,TRBD2,TGTGCCACCAGCAAGGCGGGAGGGGTACCCAATGAGCAGTTCTTC,CATSKAGGVPNEQFF
TRBV20-1,NA,TRBJ2-7,TRBD1,TGCAGCACAAACAGGGGTCTGGAGCAGTACTTC,CSTNRGLEQYF
TRBV27,NA,TRBJ1-2,TRBD1,TGTGCCAGCAGTTTATCTTATGGACAGGGGGCGAACTATGGCTACACCTTC,CASSLSYGQGANYGYTF
TRBV7-9,NA,TRBJ1-2,TRBD1,TGTGCCAGCAGCCCAGCGACAGGGCTTAACTATGGCTACACCTTC,CASSPATGLNYGYTF
TRBV7-9,NA,TRBJ1-5,NA,TGTGCCAGCAGCCTATCGGGTAGTAGCAATCAGCCCCAGCATTTT,CASSLSGSSNQPQHF
TRBV11-2,NA,TRBJ2-1,NA,TGTGCCAGCAGCCCCCACGTCCATGAGCAGTTCTTC,CASSPHVHEQFF
TRBV6-6,NA,TRBJ2-7,TRBD2,TGTGCCAGCAGTACGGGACTAGCGGGACCCTACGAGCAGTACTTC,CASSTGLAGPYEQYF
TRBV7-9,NA,TRBJ2-4,NA,TGTGCCAGCAGCCAAACGGTGGGGGGACCAAAAAACATTCAGTACTTC,CASSQTVGGPKNIQYF
TRBV4-1,NA,TRBJ2-7,NA,TGCGCCAGCAGCCAGGGAGGGGGCTACGAGCAGTACTTC,CASSQGGGYEQYF
TRBV30,NA,TRBJ2-7,NA,TGTGCCTGGAGTTCTGGTTTACTAGGCGAGCAGTACTTC,CAWSSGLLGEQYF
TRBV30,NA,TRBJ2-7,NA,TGTGCCTGGAGTCCAGTGGTATCCTACGAGCAGTACTTC,CAWSPVVSYEQYF
TRBV5-6,NA,TRBJ2-7,TRBD2,TGTGCCAGCAGCGTTAGCGGGAGCTCCTACGAGCAGTACTTC,CASSVSGSSYEQYF
TRBV6-5,NA,TRBJ2-7,NA,TGTGCCAGCAGTATAATGTTCGGCGAGCAGTACTTC,CASSIMFGEQYF
TRBV29-1,NA,TRBJ1-2,TRBD1,TGCAGCGTTGAGGGGGGACAGGCCTATGGCTACACCTTC,CSVEGGQAYGYTF
TRBV6-1,NA,TRBJ2-2,NA,TGTGCCAGCAGTGATACACGGACCGGGGAGCTGTTTTTT,CASSDTRTGELFF
TRBV7-7,NA,TRBJ2-1,TRBD1,TGTGCTAGCAGCTCTGAAAGGACAGGCTACAATGAGCAGTTCTTC,CASSSERTGYNEQFF
TRBV28,NA,TRBJ2-1,NA,TGTGCCAGCAGTTTAACCGGGGTCTACAATGAGCAGTTCTTC,CASSLTGVYNEQFF
TRBV19,NA,TRBJ2-7,NA,TGTGCCAGTAGTATAGTGGGCGGGGACGAGCAGTACTTC,CASSIVGGDEQYF
TRBV9,NA,TRBJ2-1,NA,TGTGCCAGCAGCGTAGACAGGGAATTCCACAATGAGCAGTTCTTC,CASSVDREFHNEQFF
TRBV28,NA,TRBJ2-6,NA,TGTGCCAGCAGCCCAGGGCTCTCCTTCTCTGGGGCCAACGTCCTGACTTTC,CASSPGLSFSGANVLTF
TRBV6-1,NA,TRBJ1-5,NA,TGTGCCAGCAGTGGGGTTAGGGCTGCGGGCAATCAGCCCCAGCATTTT,CASSGVRAAGNQPQHF
TRBV9,NA,TRBJ1-1,NA,TGTGCCAGCAGCGCGGATGATGGTACTGAAGCTTTCTTT,CASSADDGTEAFF
TRBV11-3,few,TRBJ2-3,TRBD2,TGTGCCAGCAGCAGAGCGGGAGGAGGCACAGATACGCAGTATTTT,CASSRAGGGTDTQYF
TRBV5-6,NA,TRBJ2-7,NA,TGTGCCAGCAGCTTGGTCGTCCCCTCCTACGAGCAGTACTTC,CASSLVVPSYEQYF
TRBV6-5,NA,TRBJ1-1,NA,TGTGCCAGCAGTTACTCAGGGGGTACTGAAGCTTTCTTT,CASSYSGGTEAFF
TRBV12-5,once,TRBJ2-3,NA,TGTGCTAGTGGTTCATCACTAGGGGGCACAGATACGCAGTATTTT,CASGSSLGGTDTQYF
TRBV4-2,NA,TRBJ2-7,TRBD2,TGTGCCAGCAGCCAAGATAGAACTAGCGGCTACGAGCAGTACTTC,CASSQDRTSGYEQYF
TRBV9,NA,TRBJ2-5,NA,TGTGCCAGCAGCGTAGACCCATCCCCGGCAGAGACCCAGTACTTC,CASSVDPSPAETQYF
TRBV13,NA,TRBJ2-2,TRBD2,TGTGCCAGCAGCTTAGGGACTAGCTACCCCGGGGAGCTGTTTTTT,CASSLGTSYPGELFF
TRBV2,NA,TRBJ1-3,NA,TGTGCCAGCATCCGAAACACCATATATTTT,CASIRNTIYF
TRBV11-2,NA,TRBJ1-3,TRBD1,TGTGCCAGCAGCCGAAGGGACAGCTCTGGAAACACCATATATTTT,CASSRRDSSGNTIYF
TRBV6-4,few,TRBJ2-3,TRBD1,TGTGCCAGCAGTGACGGGACAGGGAGCACAGATACGCAGTATTTT,CASSDGTGSTDTQYF
TRBV6-5,NA,TRBJ2-5,NA,TGTGCCAGCAGTTACTCGGGGAACCAAGAGACCCAGTACTTC,CASSYSGNQETQYF
TRBV25-1,NA,TRBJ2-2,NA,TGTGCCAGCAGGGTATACACCGGGGAGCTGTTTTTT,CASRVYTGELFF
TRBV12-2,NA,TRBJ1-2,NA,TGTGCAAGTCGCACTGGGGACAGGATGATGTATGGCTACACCTTC,CASRTGDRMMYGYTF
TRBV5-6,once,TRBJ2-5,NA,TGTGCCAGCAGCTGGTCCGGGCAGGAAGCTCAAGAGACCCAGTACTTC,CASSWSGQEAQETQYF
TRBV2,once,TRBJ2-7,TRBD1,TGTGCCAGCAGAAGACAGGGTCCCTCCTACGAGCAGTACTTC,CASRRQGPSYEQYF
TRBV7-6,NA,TRBJ2-1,NA,TGTGCCAGCAGCCACCAAGGAGTCGGATCCTACAATGAGCAGTTCTTC,CASSHQGVGSYNEQFF
TRBV5-1,NA,TRBJ2-5,NA,TGCGCCAGCACCCCCCTCGGCAATCAAGAGACCCAGTACTTC,CASTPLGNQETQYF
TRBV29-1,NA,TRBJ2-7,NA,TGCAGCGTTGAAGGCTACGGGAGCTCCCGTCTCGAGCAGTACTTC,CSVEGYGSSRLEQYF
TRBV27,NA,TRBJ1-5,TRBD1,TGTGCCAGCAGCCATGGGACAGGGGCCAATCAGCCCCAGCATTTT,CASSHGTGANQPQHF
TRBV6-1,NA,TRBJ1-2,NA,TGTGCCAGCAGTGAATCGTATGGCTACACCTTC,CASSESYGYTF
TRBV2,NA,TRBJ2-5,TRBD1,TGTGCCATCACCGCCGGGACAGTAAAAGAGACCCAGTACTTC,CAITAGTVKETQYF
TRBV2,NA,TRBJ2-1,TRBD1,TGTGCCAGCAGTGAAGGGACAGGGGGGACCTACAATGAGCAGTTCTTC,CASSEGTGGTYNEQFF